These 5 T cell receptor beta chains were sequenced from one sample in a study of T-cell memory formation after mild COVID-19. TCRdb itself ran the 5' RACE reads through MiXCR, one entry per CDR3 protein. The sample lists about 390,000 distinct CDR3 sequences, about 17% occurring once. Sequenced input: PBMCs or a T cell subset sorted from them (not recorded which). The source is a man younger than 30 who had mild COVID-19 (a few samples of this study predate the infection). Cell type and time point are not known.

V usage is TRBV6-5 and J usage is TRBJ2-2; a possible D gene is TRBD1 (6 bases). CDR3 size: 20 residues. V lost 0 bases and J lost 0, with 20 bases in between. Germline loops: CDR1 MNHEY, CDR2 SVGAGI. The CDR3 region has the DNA TGTGCCAGCAGTTACTCGATGGTCCTGTACAGGGTTACGAACACCGGGGAGCTGTTTTTT. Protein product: CASSYSMVLYRVTNTGELFF.

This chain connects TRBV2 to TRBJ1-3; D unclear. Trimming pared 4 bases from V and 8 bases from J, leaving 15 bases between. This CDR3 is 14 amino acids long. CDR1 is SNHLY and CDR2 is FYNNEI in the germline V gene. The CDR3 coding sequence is TGTGCCAGCAGTGCGTGGCTCCGGTCTGACACCATATATTTT. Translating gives CASSAWLRSDTIYF.

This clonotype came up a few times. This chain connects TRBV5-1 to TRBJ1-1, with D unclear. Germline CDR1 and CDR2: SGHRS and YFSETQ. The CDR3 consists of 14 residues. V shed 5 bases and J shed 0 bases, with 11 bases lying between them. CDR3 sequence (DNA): TGCGCCAGCAGTGGTGGACCGATGAACACTGAAGCTTTCTTT. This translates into CASSGGPMNTEAFF.

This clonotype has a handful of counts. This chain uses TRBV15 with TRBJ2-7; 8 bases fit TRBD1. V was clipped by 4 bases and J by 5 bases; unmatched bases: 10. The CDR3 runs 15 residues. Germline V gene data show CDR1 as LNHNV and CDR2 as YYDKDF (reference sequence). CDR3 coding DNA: TGTGCCACCAGCAAGCTTCAGGGGGCTGGGAACGAGCAGTACTTC. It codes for CATSKLQGAGNEQYF.

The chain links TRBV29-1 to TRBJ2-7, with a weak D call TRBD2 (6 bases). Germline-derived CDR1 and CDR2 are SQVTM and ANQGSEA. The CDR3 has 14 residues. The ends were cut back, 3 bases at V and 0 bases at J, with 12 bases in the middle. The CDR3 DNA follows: TGCAGCGTTGAGGAGGCGGGGCACTCCTACGAGCAGTACGTC. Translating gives CSVEEAGHSYEQYV.